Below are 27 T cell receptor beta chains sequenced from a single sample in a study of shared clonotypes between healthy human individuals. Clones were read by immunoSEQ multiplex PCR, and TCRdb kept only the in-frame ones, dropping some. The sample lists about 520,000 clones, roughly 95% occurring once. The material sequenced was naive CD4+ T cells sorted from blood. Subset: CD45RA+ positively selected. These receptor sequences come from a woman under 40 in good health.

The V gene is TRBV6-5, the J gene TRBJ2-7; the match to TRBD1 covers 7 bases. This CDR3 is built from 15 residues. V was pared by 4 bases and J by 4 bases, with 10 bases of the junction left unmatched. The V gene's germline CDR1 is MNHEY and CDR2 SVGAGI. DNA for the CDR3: TGTGCCAGCAGTTGGGGTAACAGGGGACCGTACGAGCAGTACTTC. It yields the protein CASSWGNRGPYEQYF.

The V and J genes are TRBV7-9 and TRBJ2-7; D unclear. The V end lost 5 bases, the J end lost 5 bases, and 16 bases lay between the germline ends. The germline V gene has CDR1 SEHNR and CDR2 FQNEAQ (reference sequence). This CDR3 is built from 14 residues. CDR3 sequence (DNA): TGTGCCAGCAGCACACCGGGCCAGAGCAACGAGCAGTACTTC. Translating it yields CASSTPGQSNEQYF. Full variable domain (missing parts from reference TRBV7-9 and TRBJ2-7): DTGVSQNPRHKITKRGQNVTFRCDPISEHNRLYWYRQTLGQGPEFLTYFQNEAQLEKSRLLSDRFSAERPKGSFSTLEIQRTEQGDSAMYLCASSTPGQSNEQYFGPGTRLTVT.

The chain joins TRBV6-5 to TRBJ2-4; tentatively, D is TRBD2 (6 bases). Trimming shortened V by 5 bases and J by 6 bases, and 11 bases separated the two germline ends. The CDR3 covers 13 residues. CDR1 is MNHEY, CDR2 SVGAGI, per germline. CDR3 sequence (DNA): TGTGCCAGCAGTACCCGGGACTTAAACATTCAGTACTTC. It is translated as CASSTRDLNIQYF.

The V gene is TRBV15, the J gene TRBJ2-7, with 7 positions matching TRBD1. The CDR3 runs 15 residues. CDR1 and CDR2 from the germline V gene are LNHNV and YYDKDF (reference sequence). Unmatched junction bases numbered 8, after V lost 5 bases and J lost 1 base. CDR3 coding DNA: TGTGCCACCAGCGGCCCGGAGGACAGGTCCTACGAGCAGTACTTC. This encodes CATSGPEDRSYEQYF.

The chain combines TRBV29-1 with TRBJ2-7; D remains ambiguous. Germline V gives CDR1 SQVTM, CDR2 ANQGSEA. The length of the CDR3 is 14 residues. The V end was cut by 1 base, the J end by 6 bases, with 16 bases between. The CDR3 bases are TGCAGCGTTGAAGCTAGTCCAAAGGACGGCGAGCAGTACTTC. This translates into CSVEASPKDGEQYF.

The CDR3 loop is CASSVGGPGQAYNEQFF. As DNA, the CDR3 is TGTGCCAGCAGCGTCGGGGGGCCGGGACAGGCCTACAATGAGCAGTTCTTC. The chain carries TRBV9 and TRBJ2-1; a possible D gene is TRBD1 (8 bases). Trimming pared 2 bases from V and 2 bases from J, leaving 17 bases between. Germline V gives CDR1 SGDLS, CDR2 YYNGEE. The CDR3 is made up of 17 amino acids.

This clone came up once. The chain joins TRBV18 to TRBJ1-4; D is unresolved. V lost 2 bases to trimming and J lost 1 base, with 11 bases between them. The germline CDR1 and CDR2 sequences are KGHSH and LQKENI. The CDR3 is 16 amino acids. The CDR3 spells CASSPMTGVTNEKLFF. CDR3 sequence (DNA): TGTGCCAGCTCACCAATGACTGGAGTAACTAATGAAAAACTGTTTTTT.

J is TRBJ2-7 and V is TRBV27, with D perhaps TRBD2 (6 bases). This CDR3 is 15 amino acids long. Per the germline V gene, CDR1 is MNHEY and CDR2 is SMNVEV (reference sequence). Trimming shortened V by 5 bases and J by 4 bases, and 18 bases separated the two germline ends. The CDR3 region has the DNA TGTGCCAGCAGTCCCAAGGCGGGAATTTTTTACGAGCAGTACTTC. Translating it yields CASSPKAGIFYEQYF.

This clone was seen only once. CDR3 DNA: TGTGCCAGCAGTTTTCGCCCAGCGTCCGACTCTGGGGCCAACGTCCTGACTTTC. This sequence encodes CASSFRPASDSGANVLTF. The chain employs TRBV27 and TRBJ2-6; D is undetermined. Deletions cut 3 bases from V and 0 bases from J, with 15 bases between. Germline CDR1 reads MNHEY; CDR2 reads SMNVEV (reference sequence). This CDR3 spans 18 amino acids.

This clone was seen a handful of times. In DNA form, the CDR3 reads TGTGCCAGCTCACAGGGGGACAGGGCGGACTATGGCTACACCTTC. Amino acids: CASSQGDRADYGYTF. The chain couples TRBV18 to TRBJ1-2; TRBD1 matches at 9 bases. Trimming removed 4 bases from V and 3 bases from J; junction bases left unmatched: 6. The germline V gene has CDR1 KGHSH and CDR2 LQKENI. This CDR3 has 15 amino acids.

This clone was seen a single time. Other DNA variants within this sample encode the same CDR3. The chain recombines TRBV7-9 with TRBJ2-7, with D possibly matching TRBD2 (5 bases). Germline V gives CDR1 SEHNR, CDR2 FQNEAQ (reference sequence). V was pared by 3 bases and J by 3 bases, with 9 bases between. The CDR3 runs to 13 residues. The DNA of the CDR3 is TGTGCCAGCAGCTTGGGCGGAGGCTACGAGCAGTACTTC. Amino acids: CASSLGGGYEQYF. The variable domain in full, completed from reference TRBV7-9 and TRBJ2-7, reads DTGVSQNPRHKITKRGQNVTFRCDPISEHNRLYWYRQTLGQGPEFLTYFQNEAQLEKSRLLSDRFSAERPKGSFSTLEIQRTEQGDSAMYLCASSLGGGYEQYFGPGTRLTVT.

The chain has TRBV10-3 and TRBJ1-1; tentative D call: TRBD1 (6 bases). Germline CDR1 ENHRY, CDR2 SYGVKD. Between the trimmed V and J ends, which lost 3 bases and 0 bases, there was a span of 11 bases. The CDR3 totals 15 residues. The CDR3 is CAISDGGLLNTEAFF. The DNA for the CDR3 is TGTGCCATCAGTGATGGGGGGCTCCTGAACACTGAAGCTTTCTTT.

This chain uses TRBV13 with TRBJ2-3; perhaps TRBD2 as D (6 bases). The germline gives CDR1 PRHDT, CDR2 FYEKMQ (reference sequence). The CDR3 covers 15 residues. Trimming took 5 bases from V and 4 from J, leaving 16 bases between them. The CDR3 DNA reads TGTGCCAGCAGCCCCGGGACTCGCATATCAGATACGCAGTATTTT. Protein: CASSPGTRISDTQYF.

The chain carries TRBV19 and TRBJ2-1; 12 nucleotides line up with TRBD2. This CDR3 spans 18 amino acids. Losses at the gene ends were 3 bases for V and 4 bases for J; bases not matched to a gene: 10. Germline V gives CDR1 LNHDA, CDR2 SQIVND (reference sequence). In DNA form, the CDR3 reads TGTGCCAGTAGTATTTCCTCGGCGACTAGCGGGGGTTACAATGAGCAGTTCTTC. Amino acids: CASSISSATSGGYNEQFF.

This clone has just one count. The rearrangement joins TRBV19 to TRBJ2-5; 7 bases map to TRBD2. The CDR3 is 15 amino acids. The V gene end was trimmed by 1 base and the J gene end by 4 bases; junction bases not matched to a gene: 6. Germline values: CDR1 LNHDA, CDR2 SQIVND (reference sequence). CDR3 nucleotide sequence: TGTGCCAGTAGTATAGGCCTAGCGGCGACAGAGACCCAGTACTTC. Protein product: CASSIGLAATETQYF.

The CDR3 DNA sequence: TGTGCCAGCTCACCCACCTACGGACAGGGGGCGTTTGCTGGGGAGCTGTTTTTT. Translation gives CASSPTYGQGAFAGELFF. The chain employs TRBV18 and TRBJ2-2; 11 bases line up with TRBD1. The J segment lost 8 bases and the V segment lost 3 bases, leaving 14 bases of the junction unmatched. The CDR3 has 18 residues. Germline CDR1 and CDR2: KGHSH and LQKENI.

CDR3 nucleotide sequence: TGCGCCAGCAGTGGTGGTTTTGGGACTAGCGGAATCACAGATACGCAGTATTTT. Its protein is CASSGGFGTSGITDTQYF. The chain has TRBV10-1 and TRBJ2-3; 11 positions match TRBD2. Germline-derived CDR1 and CDR2 are WNHNN and SYGVQD (reference sequence). The CDR3 loop spans 18 amino acids. Unmatched junction bases numbered 11, after V lost 4 bases and J lost 2 bases.

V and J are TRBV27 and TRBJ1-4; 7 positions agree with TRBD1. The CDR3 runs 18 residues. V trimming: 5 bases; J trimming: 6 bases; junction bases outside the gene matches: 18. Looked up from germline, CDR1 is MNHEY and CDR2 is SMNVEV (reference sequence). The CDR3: CASSPPRGRIGADEKLFF. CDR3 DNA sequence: TGTGCCAGCAGTCCCCCTAGGGGGCGAATTGGTGCGGATGAAAAACTGTTTTTT.

Written as DNA, the CDR3 is TGTGCCAGCGGCCGTCCGGACGAGCAAGAGACCCAGTACTTC. Its translation: CASGRPDEQETQYF. The V and J genes are TRBV2 and TRBJ2-5; D unresolved. Germline-derived CDR1 and CDR2 are SNHLY and FYNNEI. The CDR3 is made up of 14 amino acids. V shed 8 bases and J shed 2 bases, with 15 bases lying between them.

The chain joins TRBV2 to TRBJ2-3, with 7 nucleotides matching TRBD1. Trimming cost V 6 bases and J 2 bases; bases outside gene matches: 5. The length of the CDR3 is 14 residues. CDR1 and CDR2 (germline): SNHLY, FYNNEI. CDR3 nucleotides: TGTGCCAGCAGGATACAGGGGTCCACAGATACGCAGTATTTT. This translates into CASRIQGSTDTQYF. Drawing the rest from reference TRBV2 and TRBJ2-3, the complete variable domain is EPEVTQTPSHQVTQMGQEVILRCVPISNHLYFYWYRQILGQKVEFLVSFYNNEISEKSEIFDDQFSVERPDGSNFTLKIRSTKLEDSAMYFCASRIQGSTDTQYFGPGTRLTVL.

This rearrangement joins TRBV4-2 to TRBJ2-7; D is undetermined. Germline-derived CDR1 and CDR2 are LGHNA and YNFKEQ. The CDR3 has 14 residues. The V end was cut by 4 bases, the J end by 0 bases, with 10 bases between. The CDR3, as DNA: TGTGCCAGCAGCCTGACGACGGACTCCTACGAGCAGTACTTC. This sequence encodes CASSLTTDSYEQYF.

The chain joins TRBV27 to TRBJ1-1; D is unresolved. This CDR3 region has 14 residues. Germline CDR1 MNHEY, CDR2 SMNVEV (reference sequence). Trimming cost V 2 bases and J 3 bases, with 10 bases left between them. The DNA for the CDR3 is TGTGCCAGCAGTTTAAAGTATCTGGACACTGAAGCTTTCTTT. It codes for CASSLKYLDTEAFF.

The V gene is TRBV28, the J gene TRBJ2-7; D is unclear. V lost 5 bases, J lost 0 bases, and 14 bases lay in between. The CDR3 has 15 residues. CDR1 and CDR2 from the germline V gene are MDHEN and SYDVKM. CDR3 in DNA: TGTGCCAGCAGTAGCCGTGGGCCGAGCTCCTACGAGCAGTACTTC. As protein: CASSSRGPSSYEQYF.

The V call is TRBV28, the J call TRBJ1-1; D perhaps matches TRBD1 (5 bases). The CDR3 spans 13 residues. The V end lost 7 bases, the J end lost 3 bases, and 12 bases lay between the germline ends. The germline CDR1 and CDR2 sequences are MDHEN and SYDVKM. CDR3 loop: CASNGADDTEAFF. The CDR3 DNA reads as TGTGCCAGCAACGGGGCAGACGACACTGAAGCTTTCTTT. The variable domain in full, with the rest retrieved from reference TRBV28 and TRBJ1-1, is DVKVTQSSRYLVKRTGEKVFLECVQDMDHENMFWYRQDPGLGLRLIYFSYDVKMKEKGDIPEGYSVSREKKERFSLILESASTNQTSMYLCASNGADDTEAFFGQGTRLTVV.

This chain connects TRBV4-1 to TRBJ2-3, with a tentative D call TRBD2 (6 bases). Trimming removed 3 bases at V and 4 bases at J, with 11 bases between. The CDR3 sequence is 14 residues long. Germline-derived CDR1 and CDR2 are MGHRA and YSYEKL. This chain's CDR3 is CASSQPGGSDTQYF. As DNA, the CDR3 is TGCGCCAGCAGCCAGCCCGGGGGTTCAGATACGCAGTATTTT.

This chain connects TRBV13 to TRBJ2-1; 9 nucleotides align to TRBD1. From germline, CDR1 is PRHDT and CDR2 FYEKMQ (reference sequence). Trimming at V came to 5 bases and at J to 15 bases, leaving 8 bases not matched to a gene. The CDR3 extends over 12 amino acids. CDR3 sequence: CASSAGTGSWFF. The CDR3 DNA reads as TGTGCCAGCAGCGCGGGGACAGGGTCATGGTTCTTC.

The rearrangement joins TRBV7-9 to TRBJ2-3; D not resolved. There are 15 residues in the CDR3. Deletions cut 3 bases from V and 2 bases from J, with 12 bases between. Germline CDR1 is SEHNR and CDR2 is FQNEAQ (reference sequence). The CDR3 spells CASSLSDYYTDTQYF. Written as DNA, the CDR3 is TGTGCCAGCAGCTTGTCAGATTATTACACAGATACGCAGTATTTT. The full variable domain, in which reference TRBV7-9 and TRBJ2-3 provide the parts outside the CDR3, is DTGVSQNPRHKITKRGQNVTFRCDPISEHNRLYWYRQTLGQGPEFLTYFQNEAQLEKSRLLSDRFSAERPKGSFSTLEIQRTEQGDSAMYLCASSLSDYYTDTQYFGPGTRLTVL.